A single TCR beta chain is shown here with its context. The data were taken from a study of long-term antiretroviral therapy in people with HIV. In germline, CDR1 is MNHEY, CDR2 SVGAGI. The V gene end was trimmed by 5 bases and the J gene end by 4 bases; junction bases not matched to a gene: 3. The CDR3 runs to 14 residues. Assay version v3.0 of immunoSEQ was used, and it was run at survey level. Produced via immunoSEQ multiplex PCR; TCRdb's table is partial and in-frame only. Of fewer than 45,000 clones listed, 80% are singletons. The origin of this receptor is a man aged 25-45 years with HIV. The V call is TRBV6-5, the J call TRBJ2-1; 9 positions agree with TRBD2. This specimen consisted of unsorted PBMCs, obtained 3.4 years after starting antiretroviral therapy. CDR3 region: CASSRLAAYNEQFF. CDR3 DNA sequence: TGTGCCAGCAGTAGACTAGCGGCGTACAATGAGCAGTTCTTC.